The next 28 T cell receptor beta chains were all read from a single sample in a study of blood T cell repertoires in COVID-19. Clones were sequenced by immunoSEQ multiplex PCR, and TCRdb holds only the in-frame ones, with some missing. The data hold roughly 180,000 clones, with 85% to 90% observed a single time. The sequencing input was peripheral blood. These receptors came from a woman aged 55-69 years with acute or convalescent COVID-19.

The chain recombines TRBV5-1 with TRBJ1-2; D remains unclear. The V end lost 4 bases, the J end lost 0 bases, and 16 bases lay between the germline ends. Per germline, CDR1 SGHRS and CDR2 YFSETQ. The CDR3 spans 16 residues. CDR3 residues: CASSLNPSGTNYGYTF. The CDR3 nucleotides are TGCGCCAGCAGCCTCAATCCGTCGGGAACTAACTATGGCTACACCTTC.

The V call is TRBV5-1, the J call TRBJ2-1, with 7 bases identical to TRBD2. V was clipped by 4 bases and J by 0 bases; unmatched bases: 7. The CDR3 sequence is 16 residues long. Germline V CDR1 and CDR2: SGHRS, YFSETQ. The CDR3 is CASSTGGGSSYNEQFF. The CDR3 coding sequence is TGCGCCAGCAGCACCGGCGGGGGTAGCTCCTACAATGAGCAGTTCTTC.

V and J are TRBV5-8 and TRBJ1-1, with D hard to call. Germline CDR1 SGHTS, CDR2 YDEGEE. The V gene lost 4 bases and the J gene lost 1 base, with 8 bases spanning the gap. The CDR3 spans 13 residues. DNA of the CDR3: TGTGCCAGCAGCCCCCGGGAGAACACTGAAGCTTTCTTT. Encoded protein: CASSPRENTEAFF.

This chain connects TRBV7-3 to TRBJ2-1, with TRBD2 matching 8 bases. This CDR3 region has 16 residues. The ends lost 5 bases at V and 4 bases at J; junction bases unmatched: 10. CDR1 and CDR2 from the germline V gene are SGHTA and FQGTGA. In DNA, the CDR3 is TGTGCCAGCAGCACCACCCCCAGCGGGAGTTACAATGAGCAGTTCTTC. Residues: CASSTTPSGSYNEQFF. Based on the CDR3 plus reference TRBV7-3 and TRBJ2-1, the full variable domain is GAGVSQTPSNKVTEKGKYVELRCDPISGHTALYWYRQSLGQGPEFLIYFQGTGAADDSGLPNDRFFAVRPEGSVSTLKIQRTERGDSAVYLCASSTTPSGSYNEQFFGPGTRLTVL.

The V and J genes are TRBV9 and TRBJ2-2; the match to TRBD2 covers 7 bases. Unmatched junction bases numbered 13, after V lost 4 bases and J lost 4 bases. From germline, CDR1 is SGDLS and CDR2 YYNGEE. The CDR3 covers 17 residues. CDR3 loop: CASSPRGGLASTGELFF. For the CDR3, the DNA is TGTGCCAGCAGCCCCCGGGGAGGGCTAGCATCCACCGGGGAGCTGTTTTTT.

The sample holds one count of this clone. The chain employs TRBV11-3 and TRBJ2-3, with D perhaps TRBD2 (6 bases). Germline-derived CDR1 and CDR2 are SGHNT and YENEEA. V dropped 3 bases and J dropped 6 bases, with 16 bases sitting between them. This CDR3 contains 15 residues. The CDR3 sequence is CASSFRVGGADTQYF. The CDR3 DNA sequence: TGTGCCAGCAGCTTTAGAGTGGGGGGTGCGGATACGCAGTATTTT.

V usage is TRBV10-1 and J usage is TRBJ2-7; 11 bases line up with TRBD2. Per the germline V gene, CDR1 is WNHNN and CDR2 is SYGVQD (reference sequence). Losses at the gene ends were 6 bases for V and 0 bases for J; bases not matched to a gene: 7. The CDR3 consists of 16 residues. CDR3 nucleotides: TGCGCCAGCAGGCCAACTAGCGGGGGTAGCTCCTACGAGCAGTACGTC. Amino acids: CASRPTSGGSSYEQYV.

The J gene is TRBJ1-2, the V gene TRBV7-9, with a possible D match to TRBD1 (6 bases). V lost 11 bases, J lost 8 bases, and 18 bases lay in between. The CDR3 is 12 residues long. From germline, CDR1 is SEHNR and CDR2 FQNEAQ (reference sequence). The CDR3 reads CAVSPGEWGYTF. DNA for the CDR3: TGTGCCGTTTCGCCAGGGGAATGGGGCTACACCTTC.

The chain is built from TRBV5-1 and TRBJ2-6; perhaps TRBD2 as D (5 bases). CDR3 length equals 14 residues. Trimming pared 7 bases from V and 7 bases from J, leaving 15 bases between. CDR1 SGHRS and CDR2 YFSETQ come from the germline V gene. This CDR3 reads CASSREGSANVLTF. The CDR3, as DNA: TGCGCCAGCTCCAGAGAGGGTAGCGCCAACGTCCTGACTTTC.

The rearrangement links TRBV11-3 to TRBJ2-3; 8 nucleotides line up with TRBD2. In germline, CDR1 is SGHNT, CDR2 YENEEA. Trimming at V came to 2 bases and at J to 2 bases, leaving 9 bases not matched to a gene. The CDR3 has 17 amino acids. The CDR3 DNA reads TGTGCCAGCAGCTTAACGGGACTAGTCAGCAACACAGATACGCAGTATTTT. It codes for CASSLTGLVSNTDTQYF.

This chain joins TRBV5-1 and TRBJ1-3; the D is unclear. Germline V gene lookup returns CDR1 SGHRS and CDR2 YFSETQ. V dropped 4 bases and J dropped 0 bases, with 11 bases sitting between them. This CDR3 has 15 residues. CDR3 DNA sequence: TGCGCCAGCAGCCCTCCTAAGAGCTCTGGAAACACCATATATTTT. This translates into CASSPPKSSGNTIYF.

The rearrangement links TRBV4-1 to TRBJ2-3; possibly TRBD2 for D (5 bases). Germline CDR1 and CDR2: MGHRA and YSYEKL. The CDR3 has 13 residues. The V end lost 3 bases, the J end lost 5 bases, and 9 bases lay between the germline ends. CDR3 sequence: CASSQGVLDTQYF. In DNA, the CDR3 is TGCGCCAGCAGCCAGGGAGTGCTAGATACGCAGTATTTT.

This chain connects TRBV19 to TRBJ1-1, with TRBD1 as a possible D gene (6 bases). The length of the CDR3 is 11 residues. The V gene lost 6 bases and the J gene lost 7 bases, with 9 bases spanning the gap. Germline CDR1 reads LNHDA; CDR2 reads SQIVND (reference sequence). The CDR3 DNA sequence: TGTGCCAGTAGAGGACAGTTTGAAGCTTTCTTT. Translated: CASRGQFEAFF.

DNA for the CDR3: TGTGCCAGCAGCTTAGCTCGACTAGCGGGCTATGAGCAGTTCTTC. It specifies CASSLARLAGYEQFF. The chain is built from TRBV7-2 and TRBJ2-1; 10 nucleotides line up with TRBD2. Trimming took 0 bases from V and 8 from J; bases not matched to a gene: 4. This CDR3 has 15 amino acids. Germline CDR1 is SGHTA and CDR2 is FQGNSA.

The chain combines TRBV5-1 with TRBJ1-2; TRBD1 is a possible D gene (5 bases). This CDR3 is built from 14 residues. CDR1 SGHRS and CDR2 YFSETQ come from the germline V gene. The germline V and J ends were trimmed by 1 base and 6 bases, with 13 bases remaining between them. The CDR3 loop reads CASSLSGGANGYTF. In DNA, the CDR3 is TGCGCCAGCAGCTTGTCCGGGGGTGCGAATGGCTACACCTTC.

The J gene is TRBJ1-1, the V gene TRBV3-1 (or the pseudogene TRBV3-2); TRBD1 matches at 8 bases. Unmatched junction bases numbered 13, after V lost 2 bases and J lost 8 bases. Germline V gene sequence: CDR1 LGHDT, CDR2 YNNKEL (reference sequence). This CDR3 is built from 16 residues. The CDR3 bases are TGTGCCAGCAGCCAACAACCGACAGGGGCAGTTTGGGAAGCTTTCTTT. It encodes CASSQQPTGAVWEAFF.

About this clone itself: This sample also contains other DNA sequences that code for the same CDR3. The V gene is TRBV28, the J gene TRBJ1-1; D is perhaps TRBD1 (6 bases). Trimming stripped 3 bases from V and 0 bases from J, with 11 bases between. Per germline, CDR1 MDHEN and CDR2 SYDVKM. The CDR3 consists of 15 residues. Written as DNA, the CDR3 is TGTGCCAGCAGTTTGACAGGAGCCCTGAACACTGAAGCTTTCTTT. It specifies CASSLTGALNTEAFF.

This clone was seen once. V gene TRBV18 combines with J gene TRBJ2-7, with TRBD2 matching over 7 bases. V shed 2 bases and J 3 bases; nucleotides not matched to a gene: 7. CDR1 and CDR2 from the germline V gene are KGHSH and LQKENI. The CDR3 totals 15 residues. The CDR3 sequence: CASSPIPSGNYEQYF. As DNA, the CDR3 is TGTGCCAGCTCACCAATTCCTAGCGGAAACTACGAGCAGTACTTC.

The chain links TRBV29-1 to TRBJ1-2, with a tentative D call TRBD1 (6 bases). This CDR3 region has 16 residues. V dropped 5 bases and J dropped 0 bases, with 19 bases sitting between them. Per the germline V gene, CDR1 is SQVTM and CDR2 is ANQGSEA. CDR3: CSVYEQGSATNYGYTF. DNA for the CDR3: TGCAGCGTTTACGAACAGGGATCTGCGACTAACTATGGCTACACCTTC.

The chain has TRBV18 and TRBJ1-6; 7 nucleotides agree with TRBD1. The germline V gene encodes CDR1 KGHSH and CDR2 LQKENI. This CDR3 comprises 15 residues. V shed 5 bases and J 10 bases; nucleotides not matched to a gene: 11. The CDR3 region has the DNA TGTGCCAGCTCAGCTGACAGGGCAGGACGGTCACCCCTCCACTTT. It yields the protein CASSADRAGRSPLHF.

The chain couples TRBV5-8 to TRBJ1-5, with a weak D call TRBD1 (5 bases). This CDR3 comprises 16 residues. The germline V gene encodes CDR1 SGHTS and CDR2 YDEGEE. Trimming stripped 0 bases from V and 1 base from J, with 11 bases between. The CDR3 nucleotides read TGTGCCAGCAGCTTGGGGGGGGGACGAAGCAATCAGCCCCAGCATTTT. It specifies CASSLGGGRSNQPQHF.

The chain carries TRBV5-5 and TRBJ1-4, with 7 bases matching TRBD1. After removal of 4 bases from V and 6 bases from J, the junction contained 6 bases not matched to a gene. CDR1 SGHKS and CDR2 YYEKEE come from the germline V gene (reference sequence). The CDR3 contains 14 residues. In nucleotides, the CDR3 is TGTGCCAGCAGCCCAGGACAGGTCGATGAAAAACTGTTTTTT. As protein: CASSPGQVDEKLFF.

The chain is built from TRBV28 and TRBJ1-1, with TRBD1 matching 10 bases. Trimming at V came to 6 bases and at J to 8 bases, leaving 9 bases not matched to a gene. This CDR3 is built from 14 residues. The germline gives CDR1 MDHEN, CDR2 SYDVKM. CDR3: CASSPGTGALEAFF. The CDR3, as DNA: TGTGCCAGCAGCCCTGGGACAGGGGCCCTAGAAGCTTTCTTT.

This clone came up once. This chain joins TRBV24-1 and TRBJ1-3, with D possibly being TRBD1 (6 bases). The CDR3 extends over 17 amino acids. Germline V gives CDR1 KGHDR, CDR2 SFDVKD. Trimming removed 4 bases from V and 2 bases from J, with 17 bases in between. Here the CDR3 reads CATSDAGVGATGNTIYF. The CDR3 DNA reads TGTGCCACCAGTGACGCAGGGGTAGGGGCAACTGGAAACACCATATATTTT.

The V and J genes are TRBV20-1 and TRBJ2-2; a possible D gene is TRBD2 (5 bases). V shed 3 bases and J shed 3 bases, with 14 bases lying between them. This CDR3 comprises 15 residues. Germline V gene data show CDR1 as DFQATT and CDR2 as SNEGSKA (reference sequence). CDR3 nucleotide sequence: TGCAGTGCTAGTCGAGGGAGAGGAGACACCGGGGAGCTGTTTTTT. It encodes CSASRGRGDTGELFF.

This chain links TRBV9 with TRBJ2-3; D is uncertain. V was clipped by 1 base and J by 4 bases, with 10 bases between them. Germline CDR1 SGDLS, CDR2 YYNGEE. The CDR3 length is 14 residues. CDR3 bases: TGTGCCAGCAGCGTAAGGAGCGTTTCAGATACGCAGTATTTT. Translated: CASSVRSVSDTQYF. Filled out from reference TRBV9 and TRBJ2-3, the complete variable domain reads DSGVTQTPKHLITATGQRVTLRCSPRSGDLSVYWYQQSLDQGLQFLIQYYNGEERAKGNILERFSAQQFPDLHSELNLSSLELGDSALYFCASSVRSVSDTQYFGPGTRLTVL.

This clone was recorded once. This sequence joins TRBV5-1 and TRBJ2-6; D gene ambiguous. V was trimmed by 7 bases and J by 0 bases, leaving 11 bases between them. CDR3 length equals 15 residues. Germline CDR1 SGHRS, CDR2 YFSETQ. The CDR3 DNA sequence: TGCGCCAGCTCAACTGATCACTCTGGGGCCAACGTCCTGACTTTC. It specifies CASSTDHSGANVLTF.

About this clone: Other DNA sequences in the same sample also yield this CDR3. The J gene is TRBJ1-1, the V gene TRBV13; a possible D gene is TRBD1 (5 bases). CDR1 and CDR2 (germline): PRHDT, FYEKMQ (reference sequence). Trimming stripped 0 bases from V and 6 bases from J, with 8 bases between. This CDR3 contains 13 residues. As DNA, the CDR3 is TGTGCCAGCAGCTTAGGGCTAGGGGCTGAAGCTTTCTTT. Protein product: CASSLGLGAEAFF.